This record concerns one TCR beta chain sequence. Antigen specificity is unknown. This record comes from a study of T cell repertoires in cytomegalovirus infection. Study at large: From public TCR beta signatures came an indication of both CMV infection and matching HLA type.

This CDR3 region has 16 residues. The germline V gene has CDR1 SGHRS and CDR2 YFSETQ. V lost 6 bases, J lost 3 bases, and 12 bases stayed unmatched. TCRdb re-called the reads with MiXCR, one entry per CDR3 protein. The sample has a few hundred thousand distinct CDR3 sequences; around a quarter are singletons. The clonotype originates from a human donor in good health (CMV status not recorded). Some clones in this sample may be carry-over from other donors' samples. The J gene is TRBJ2-3, the V gene TRBV5-1; TRBD2 agrees at 8 bases. The specimen comprised cultured PBMCs, sampled from culture after CMV antigen stimulation. The CDR3: CASTGESGSTTDTQYF. For the CDR3, the DNA is TGCGCCAGCACCGGGGAGAGCGGGAGTACGACAGATACGCAGTATTTT.